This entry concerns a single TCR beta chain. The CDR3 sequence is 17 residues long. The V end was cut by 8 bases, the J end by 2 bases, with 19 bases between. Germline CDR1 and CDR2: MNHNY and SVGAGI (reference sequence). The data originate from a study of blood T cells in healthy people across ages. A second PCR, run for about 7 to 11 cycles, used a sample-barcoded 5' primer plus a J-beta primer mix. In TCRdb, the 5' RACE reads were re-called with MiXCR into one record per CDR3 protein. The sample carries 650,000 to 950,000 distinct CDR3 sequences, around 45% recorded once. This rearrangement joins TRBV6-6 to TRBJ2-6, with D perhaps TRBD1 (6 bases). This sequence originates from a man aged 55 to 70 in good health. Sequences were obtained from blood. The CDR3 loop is CASLSGLGGAGANVLTF. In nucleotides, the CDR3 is TGTGCCAGCTTATCGGGGTTAGGGGGAGCTGGGGCCAACGTCCTGACTTTC.